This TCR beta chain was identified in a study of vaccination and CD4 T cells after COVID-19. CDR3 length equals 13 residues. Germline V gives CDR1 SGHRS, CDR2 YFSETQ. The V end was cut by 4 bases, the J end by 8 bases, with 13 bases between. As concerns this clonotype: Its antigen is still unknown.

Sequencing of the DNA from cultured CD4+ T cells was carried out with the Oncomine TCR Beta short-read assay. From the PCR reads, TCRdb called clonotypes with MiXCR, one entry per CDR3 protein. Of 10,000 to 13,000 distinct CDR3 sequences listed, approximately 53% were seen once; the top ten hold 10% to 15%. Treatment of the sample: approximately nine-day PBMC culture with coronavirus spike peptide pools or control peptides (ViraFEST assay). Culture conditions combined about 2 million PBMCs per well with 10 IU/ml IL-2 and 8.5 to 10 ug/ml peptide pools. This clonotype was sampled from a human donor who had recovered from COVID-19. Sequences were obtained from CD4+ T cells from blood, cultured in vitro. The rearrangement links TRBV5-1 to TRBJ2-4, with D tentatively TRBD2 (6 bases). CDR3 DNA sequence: TGCGCCAGCAGCCCCCCGGGAGAGGACATTCAGTACTTC. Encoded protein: CASSPPGEDIQYF.